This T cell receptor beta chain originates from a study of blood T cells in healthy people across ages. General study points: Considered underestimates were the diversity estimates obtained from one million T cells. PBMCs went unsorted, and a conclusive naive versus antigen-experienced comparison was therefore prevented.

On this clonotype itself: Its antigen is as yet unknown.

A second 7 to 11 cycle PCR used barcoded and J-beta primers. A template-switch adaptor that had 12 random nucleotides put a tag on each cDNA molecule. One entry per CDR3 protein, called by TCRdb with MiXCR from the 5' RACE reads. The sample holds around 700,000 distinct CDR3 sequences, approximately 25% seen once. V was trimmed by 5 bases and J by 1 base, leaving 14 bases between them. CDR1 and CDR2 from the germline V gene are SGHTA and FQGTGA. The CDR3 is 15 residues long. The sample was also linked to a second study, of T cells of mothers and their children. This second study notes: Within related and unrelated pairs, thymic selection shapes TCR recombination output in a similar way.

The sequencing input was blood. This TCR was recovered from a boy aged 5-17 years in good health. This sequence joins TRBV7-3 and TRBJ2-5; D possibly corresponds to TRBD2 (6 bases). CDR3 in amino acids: CASSPYSAGQETQYF. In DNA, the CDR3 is TGTGCCAGCAGCCCCTACTCAGCGGGCCAAGAGACCCAGTACTTC.